The 24 T cell receptor beta chains given below trace back to one sample, sequenced in a study of blood T cell repertoires in COVID-19. Clones were sequenced by immunoSEQ multiplex PCR, and TCRdb holds only the in-frame ones, with some missing. The top ten clones hold about an eighth of a sample with 170,000 or so clones, about 86% of them seen once. The sample was peripheral blood. The receptors shown here come from a woman in her seventies with COVID-19, enrolled during active disease.

The chain has TRBV28 and TRBJ1-2; no reliable D call. CDR3 length: 12 amino acids. The V gene's germline CDR1 is MDHEN and CDR2 SYDVKM. The ends were cut back, 7 bases at V and 4 bases at J, with 10 bases in the middle. The CDR3 sequence is CASKEGTYGYTF. DNA of the CDR3: TGTGCCAGCAAGGAGGGCACCTATGGCTACACCTTC.

The rearrangement links TRBV25-1 to TRBJ2-2; 7 positions agree with TRBD2. V was clipped by 6 bases and J by 4 bases; unmatched bases: 2. Germline V gives CDR1 MGHDK, CDR2 SYGVNS. The CDR3 extends over 13 amino acids. The CDR3 protein is CASRLAGTGELFF. As DNA, the CDR3 is TGTGCCAGCAGATTAGCGGGCACCGGGGAGCTGTTTTTT.

V gene TRBV27 combines with J gene TRBJ2-1; 7 positions agree with TRBD2. The CDR3 sequence is 14 residues long. The junction had 5 bases not matched to a gene; V was cut back by 3 bases and J by 6 bases. Looked up from germline, CDR1 is MNHEY and CDR2 is SMNVEV (reference sequence). CDR3 residues: CASSFRLAGNEQFF. CDR3 DNA: TGTGCCAGCAGTTTTAGACTAGCTGGCAATGAGCAGTTCTTC.

The rearrangement uses TRBV2 and TRBJ1-4, with unresolved D. Germline CDR1 is SNHLY and CDR2 is FYNNEI. This CDR3 has 13 residues. Trimming shortened V by 6 bases and J by 5 bases, and 10 bases separated the two germline ends. CDR3 sequence reads: CASRFFANEKLFF. The CDR3 bases are TGTGCCAGCAGGTTCTTCGCGAATGAAAAACTGTTTTTT.

This chain joins TRBV4-2 and TRBJ2-2, with 11 bases identical to TRBD2. The CDR3 extends over 20 amino acids. Germline CDR1 LGHNA, CDR2 YNFKEQ. V trimming: 4 bases; J trimming: 0 bases; junction bases outside the gene matches: 13. DNA of the CDR3: TGTGCCAGCAGCCTCCTTCCGGGACTAGCGGCCGATGCGAACACCGGGGAGCTGTTTTTT. This translates into CASSLLPGLAADANTGELFF.

The gene calls are TRBV5-1 and TRBJ2-5, with TRBD2 identical over 10 bases. This CDR3 has 13 amino acids. V lost 4 bases, J lost 5 bases, and 2 bases stayed unmatched. Germline assignment: CDR1 SGHRS and CDR2 YFSETQ. CDR3 coding DNA: TGCGCCAGCAGCGTGACTAGCGGGGAGACCCAGTACTTC. The encoded protein is CASSVTSGETQYF.

The J gene is TRBJ1-2, the V gene TRBV28, with no clear D. V was clipped by 5 bases and J by 5 bases, with 12 bases between them. Germline values: CDR1 MDHEN, CDR2 SYDVKM. The CDR3 is 13 amino acids. The CDR3 spells CASSPGSRYGYTF. The CDR3 bases are TGTGCCAGCAGTCCGGGGTCGAGGTATGGCTACACCTTC.

The chain uses TRBV2 and TRBJ2-7; a possible D gene is TRBD1 (6 bases). The germline V gene encodes CDR1 SNHLY and CDR2 FYNNEI. The CDR3 loop spans 12 amino acids. The CDR3 DNA sequence: TGTGCGGGAATGGACAGACCCTACGAGCAGTACTTC. This gives the protein CAGMDRPYEQYF.

CDR3 nucleotide sequence: TGCGCCAGCCTCCCGGCGGGTGGTGTTCAAGCAGCCTACACCGGGGAGCTGTTTTTT. Translated, it gives CASLPAGGVQAAYTGELFF. The chain has TRBV23-1 and TRBJ2-2; TRBD2 is a possible D gene (5 bases). TRBV23-1 carries the ORF label, with uncertain function. This CDR3 comprises 19 residues. Trimming left V 8 bases short and J 3 bases short, with 28 bases between.

The chain has TRBV5-1 and TRBJ2-1, with TRBD2 matching 9 bases. Germline V lookup: CDR1 SGHRS, CDR2 YFSETQ. CDR3 length equals 15 residues. J gave up 4 bases and V 5 bases, and 7 bases lay outside the gene matches. CDR3 coding DNA: TGCGCCAGCAGACCTAGCGGGGACCCATACAATGAGCAGTTCTTC. Translation: CASRPSGDPYNEQFF.

CDR3 region: CASSTRDRRNTQYF. The DNA of the CDR3 is TGCGCCAGCAGCACCCGGGACAGGAGGAATACGCAGTATTTT. This rearrangement joins TRBV4-1 to TRBJ2-3; TRBD1 agrees at 8 bases. V trimming: 5 bases; J trimming: 7 bases; junction bases outside the gene matches: 8. The CDR3 runs to 14 residues. The V gene's germline CDR1 is MGHRA and CDR2 YSYEKL.

The CDR3 sequence: CASSLGQGNGYTF. In DNA form, the CDR3 reads TGTGCCAGCAGCTTAGGCCAGGGGAACGGCTACACCTTC. The chain links TRBV7-9 to TRBJ1-2; possibly TRBD1 for D (6 bases). V gave up 1 base and J gave up 8 bases, with 11 bases separating them. The CDR3 has 13 amino acids. CDR1 and CDR2 (germline): SEHNR, FQNEAQ (reference sequence).

The J gene is TRBJ2-3, the V gene TRBV15; TRBD2 aligns across 7 bases. Per germline, CDR1 LNHNV and CDR2 YYDKDF (reference sequence). The V segment lost 3 bases and the J segment 0 bases; nucleotides outside the gene matches: 6. The CDR3 spans 16 residues. The CDR3 bases are TGTGCCACCAGCAGGATCGGCGGGAGTAGCACAGATACGCAGTATTTT. Translation: CATSRIGGSSTDTQYF.

The chain is built from TRBV4-2 and TRBJ1-6, with D unclear. Germline CDR1 is LGHNA and CDR2 is YNFKEQ. Trimming shortened V by 1 base and J by 2 bases, and 12 bases separated the two germline ends. The CDR3 runs to 17 residues. CDR3 sequence (DNA): TGTGCCAGCAGCCAAGGCACAGTTTTAACCTATAATTCACCCCTCCACTTT. The encoded protein is CASSQGTVLTYNSPLHF.

This clone was seen just once. The rearrangement uses TRBV29-1 and TRBJ2-5; 7 bases are a match to TRBD1. The CDR3 extends over 14 amino acids. The germline gives CDR1 SQVTM, CDR2 ANQGSEA. V gave up 6 bases and J gave up 2 bases; unmatched junction bases: 9. The CDR3 DNA sequence: TGCAGCGTGGGGGACAGCAGATTTCAAGAGACCCAGTACTTC. This sequence encodes CSVGDSRFQETQYF.

The chain carries TRBV5-1 and TRBJ1-1; TRBD1 agrees at 7 bases. CDR3 size: 17 residues. J gave up 3 bases and V 4 bases, and 15 bases lay outside the gene matches. Germline assignment: CDR1 SGHRS and CDR2 YFSETQ. CDR3 DNA: TGCGCCAGCAGCCGGACTTACGACAGGGCTGTCGACACTGAAGCTTTCTTT. This gives the protein CASSRTYDRAVDTEAFF.

The rearrangement links TRBV5-1 to TRBJ2-1, with 9 positions matching TRBD2. The germline V gene encodes CDR1 SGHRS and CDR2 YFSETQ. The CDR3 covers 16 residues. V was clipped by 2 bases and J by 6 bases; unmatched bases: 9. In nucleotides, the CDR3 is TGCGCCAGCAGCTTACTTAGCGGGAGAGCAGCCAATGAGCAGTTCTTC. This sequence encodes CASSLLSGRAANEQFF.

The chain uses TRBV13 and TRBJ2-5; D not resolved. The V end was cut by 5 bases, the J end by 4 bases, with 14 bases between. Germline assignment: CDR1 PRHDT and CDR2 FYEKMQ (reference sequence). The CDR3 covers 14 residues. CDR3 in DNA: TGTGCCAGCAGCCCTACCGAAGATCGAGAGACCCAGTACTTC. Its protein is CASSPTEDRETQYF.

J is TRBJ1-1 and V is TRBV11-2; D not certain. CDR1 is SGHAT and CDR2 is FQNNGV in the germline V gene. V gave up 4 bases and J gave up 1 base, with 10 bases separating them. The CDR3 runs to 14 residues. CDR3 loop: CASSSSAGNTEAFF. The CDR3 nucleotides are TGTGCCAGCAGCTCCTCCGCCGGGAACACTGAAGCTTTCTTT.

The chain is built from TRBV2 and TRBJ2-3, with 7 nucleotides matching TRBD2. Germline values: CDR1 SNHLY, CDR2 FYNNEI. This CDR3 is built from 15 residues. V gave up 4 bases and J gave up 0 bases; unmatched junction bases: 4. The CDR3 protein is CASSGGGLSTDTQYF. CDR3 sequence (DNA): TGTGCCAGCAGTGGGGGAGGGTTGAGCACAGATACGCAGTATTTT.

The rearrangement joins TRBV21-1 to TRBJ2-1; the D call in the table, TRBD2, was not verified against the DNA. TRBV21-1 is a known pseudogene. The CDR3 contains 14 residues. The CDR3 nucleotides read TGTGCCAGCAGCATCGGACTAGCGGGAACCCCTCCGTTCTTC. Its translation is CASSIGLAGTPPFF.

The CDR3 reads CATFSLTGAGVWLSGNTIYF. For the CDR3, the DNA is TGTGCCACCTTTTCTTTGACAGGGGCTGGGGTATGGCTCTCTGGAAACACCATATATTTT. J is TRBJ1-3 and V is TRBV28; TRBD1 agrees at 8 bases. Germline-derived CDR1 and CDR2 are MDHEN and SYDVKM. Losses at the gene ends were 10 bases for V and 0 bases for J; bases not matched to a gene: 23. The CDR3 has 20 amino acids.

The chain links TRBV24-1 to TRBJ1-2, with 9 nucleotides matching TRBD1. Germline-derived CDR1 and CDR2 are KGHDR and SFDVKD. V trimming: 3 bases; J trimming: 6 bases; junction bases outside the gene matches: 10. This CDR3 has 16 residues. CDR3 nucleotide sequence: TGTGCCACCAGTGATCGGTCCCGGGACAGGGAGGATGGCTACACCTTC. This sequence encodes CATSDRSRDREDGYTF.

This clone was picked up one time. This sequence joins TRBV27 and TRBJ1-4; 10 nucleotides agree with TRBD1. Germline loops: CDR1 MNHEY, CDR2 SMNVEV (reference sequence). V lost 3 bases to trimming and J lost 8 bases; unmatched junction nucleotides: 12. This CDR3 contains 17 residues. The CDR3 is CASSFGPGDRGREKLFF. The CDR3 nucleotides are TGTGCCAGCAGTTTCGGGCCCGGGGACAGGGGTAGGGAAAAACTGTTTTTT.